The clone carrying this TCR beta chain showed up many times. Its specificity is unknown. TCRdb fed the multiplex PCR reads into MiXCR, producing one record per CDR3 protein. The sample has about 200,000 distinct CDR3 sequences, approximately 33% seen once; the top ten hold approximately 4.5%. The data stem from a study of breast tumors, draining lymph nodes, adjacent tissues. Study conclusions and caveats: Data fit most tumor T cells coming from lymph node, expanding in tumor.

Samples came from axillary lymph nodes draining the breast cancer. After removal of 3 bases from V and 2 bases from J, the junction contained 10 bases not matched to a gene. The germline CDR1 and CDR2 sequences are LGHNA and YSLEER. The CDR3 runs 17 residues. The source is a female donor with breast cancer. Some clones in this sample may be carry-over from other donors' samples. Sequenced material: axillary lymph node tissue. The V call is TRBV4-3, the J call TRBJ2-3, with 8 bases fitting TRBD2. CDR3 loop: CASSHDRGSGITDTQYF. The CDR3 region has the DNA TGCGCCAGCAGCCACGACCGGGGTAGCGGGATCACAGATACGCAGTATTTT.